Listed here are 26 T cell receptor beta chains from one sample, sequenced in a study of cytomegalovirus exposure and HLA in healthy donors. The primer mix had 60 Vbeta and 13 Jbeta primers. Using immunoSEQ multiplex PCR, the repertoire was profiled, and TCRdb retains in-frame clones only, with some absent. The top ten clones hold 4.1% of a sample with about 100,000 clones, around four fifths of them seen once. Sample: PBMCs. These receptors came from a middle-aged man in good health and CMV-seronegative.

V is TRBV9 and J is TRBJ2-3; D is perhaps TRBD2 (5 bases). Trimming cost V 0 bases and J 1 base, with 12 bases left between them. The CDR3 has 16 residues. Germline-derived CDR1 and CDR2 are SGDLS and YYNGEE. CDR3 nucleotides: TGTGCCAGCAGCGTAGATGTGGGAGACGGCACAGATACGCAGTATTTT. It is translated as CASSVDVGDGTDTQYF.

This clone was seen only a few times. CDR3 in amino acids: CASSLTGVNTEAFF. Here the CDR3 DNA reads TGCGCCAGCAGCTTGACAGGGGTGAACACTGAAGCTTTCTTT. The J gene is TRBJ1-1, the V gene TRBV5-1, with 7 bases identical to TRBD1. V was clipped by 1 base and J by 0 bases; unmatched bases: 0. The germline CDR1 and CDR2 sequences are SGHRS and YFSETQ. CDR3 length: 14 residues.

This chain connects TRBV27 to TRBJ1-5; the D is unclear. The V and J ends lost 10 bases and 0 bases respectively, with 19 bases between them. This CDR3 has 16 amino acids. The germline gives CDR1 MNHEY, CDR2 SMNVEV (reference sequence). CDR3 amino acids: CATEGPVYLSNQPQHF. The CDR3 DNA follows: TGTGCCACCGAGGGCCCCGTGTACCTTAGCAATCAGCCCCAGCATTTT.

V usage is TRBV6-1 and J usage is TRBJ2-7; TRBD1 agrees at 10 bases. CDR1 and CDR2 (germline): MNHNS, SASEGT. The CDR3 covers 15 residues. V shed 4 bases and J 0 bases; nucleotides not matched to a gene: 3. The chain's CDR3 is CASSVGQGTSYEQYV. In nucleotides, the CDR3 is TGTGCCAGCAGTGTGGGACAGGGGACCTCCTACGAGCAGTACGTC.

The chain is built from TRBV9 and TRBJ2-5, with 7 bases fitting TRBD1. Looked up from germline, CDR1 is SGDLS and CDR2 is YYNGEE. The V and J ends lost 4 bases and 1 base, in that order; junction bases with no gene match: 4. The CDR3 covers 14 residues. CDR3 in DNA: TGTGCCAGCAGCACCGGGACAGCCCAAGAGACCCAGTACTTC. Translation gives CASSTGTAQETQYF. Looking up the rest from reference TRBV9 and TRBJ2-5 gives the full variable domain: DSGVTQTPKHLITATGQRVTLRCSPRSGDLSVYWYQQSLDQGLQFLIQYYNGEERAKGNILERFSAQQFPDLHSELNLSSLELGDSALYFCASSTGTAQETQYFGPGTRLLVL.

The gene calls are TRBV19 and TRBJ2-1; no definite D call. CDR1 and CDR2 from the germline V gene are LNHDA and SQIVND (reference sequence). V lost 5 bases and J lost 4, with 6 bases in between. The CDR3 runs 12 residues. The CDR3 protein is CASSASYNEQFF. The CDR3 bases are TGTGCCAGTAGTGCGTCGTACAATGAGCAGTTCTTC.

This clone has just a few counts. This sequence joins TRBV7-2 and TRBJ1-2; D might be TRBD1 (5 bases). This CDR3 has 15 residues. The V gene lost 7 bases and the J gene lost 7 bases, with 22 bases spanning the gap. The germline V gene has CDR1 SGHTA and CDR2 FQGNSA. CDR3 protein: CASTFSGRRRAGYTF. Here the CDR3 DNA reads TGTGCCAGCACCTTTTCAGGGAGGCGTAGGGCTGGCTACACCTTC.

V gene TRBV5-6 combines with J gene TRBJ1-2, with D tentatively TRBD1 (6 bases). The CDR3 loop spans 13 amino acids. Germline V gene sequence: CDR1 SGHDT, CDR2 YYEEEE. Trimming shortened V by 4 bases and J by 5 bases, and 12 bases separated the two germline ends. Here the CDR3 DNA reads TGTGCCAGCAGCCTAGACAGGTTTTATGGCTACACCTTC. It codes for CASSLDRFYGYTF.

V and J are TRBV10-3 and TRBJ1-6; D is possibly TRBD1 (5 bases). The V end was cut by 3 bases, the J end by 7 bases, with 13 bases between. The CDR3 consists of 15 residues. CDR1 and CDR2 (germline): ENHRY, SYGVKD. CDR3 protein: CAISEGGRVNSPLHF. In nucleotides, the CDR3 is TGTGCCATCAGTGAAGGTGGCAGGGTCAATTCACCCCTCCACTTT.

This clone was recorded a few times. The gene calls are TRBV4-1 and TRBJ2-7; weak D call: TRBD2 (7 bases). The V gene lost 3 bases and the J gene lost 4 bases, with 19 bases spanning the gap. This CDR3 has 16 amino acids. Germline V gene sequence: CDR1 MGHRA, CDR2 YSYEKL. For the CDR3, the DNA is TGCGCCAGCAGCCACAGAGGAACGGGGGGCCGGTACGAGCAGTACTTC. Its protein product is CASSHRGTGGRYEQYF.

V and J are TRBV7-2 and TRBJ2-4; TRBD2 matches at 12 bases. From germline, CDR1 is SGHTA and CDR2 FQGNSA. After removal of 5 bases from V and 9 bases from J, the junction contained 14 bases not matched to a gene. The CDR3 runs 17 residues. This CDR3 reads CASSRRPSGGAGGIQYF. As DNA, the CDR3 is TGTGCCAGCAGCCGACGACCTAGCGGGGGGGCCGGGGGCATTCAGTACTTC. The full variable domain, in which reference TRBV7-2 and TRBJ2-4 provide the parts outside the CDR3, is GAGVSQSPSNKVTEKGKDVELRCDPISGHTALYWYRQSLGQGLEFLIYFQGNSAPDKSGLPSDRFSAERTGGSVSTLTIQRTQQEDSAVYLCASSRRPSGGAGGIQYFGAGTRLSVL.

This clone is a singleton in its sample. This chain links TRBV11-2 with TRBJ2-2; 14 bases agree with TRBD2. The CDR3 covers 17 residues. CDR1 is SGHAT and CDR2 is FQNNGV in the germline V gene. V trimming: 4 bases; J trimming: 4 bases; junction bases outside the gene matches: 5. The CDR3 sequence is CASSSRTSGGTTGELFF. In DNA, the CDR3 is TGTGCCAGCAGCTCGAGGACTAGCGGGGGGACCACCGGGGAGCTGTTTTTT. The whole variable domain, filled in from reference TRBV11-2 and TRBJ2-2, reads EAGVAQSPRYKIIEKRQSVAFWCNPISGHATLYWYQQILGQGPKLLIQFQNNGVVDDSQLPKDRFSAERLKGVDSTLKIQPAKLEDSAVYLCASSSRTSGGTTGELFFGEGSRLTVL.

The chain joins TRBV6-1 to TRBJ1-1, with 9 bases fitting TRBD1. Germline V lookup: CDR1 MNHNS, CDR2 SASEGT. Germline trimming cut 6 bases from V and 1 base from J; bases unmatched to any gene: 6. The CDR3 has 15 residues. This CDR3 is CASRVQGAWNTEAFF. In nucleotides, the CDR3 is TGTGCCAGCAGGGTACAGGGGGCTTGGAACACTGAAGCTTTCTTT.

The gene calls are TRBV9 and TRBJ2-5; no firm D call. The CDR3 runs 14 residues. CDR1 and CDR2 (germline): SGDLS, YYNGEE. Trimming removed 4 bases at V and 3 bases at J, with 13 bases between. The DNA for the CDR3 is TGTGCCAGCAGCCTTAGAGGCAGAGAAGAGACCCAGTACTTC. Its protein product is CASSLRGREETQYF. Drawing the rest from reference TRBV9 and TRBJ2-5, the complete variable domain is DSGVTQTPKHLITATGQRVTLRCSPRSGDLSVYWYQQSLDQGLQFLIQYYNGEERAKGNILERFSAQQFPDLHSELNLSSLELGDSALYFCASSLRGREETQYFGPGTRLLVL.

The chain joins TRBV18 to TRBJ1-2; 10 bases fit TRBD1. Germline CDR1 reads KGHSH; CDR2 reads LQKENI. The CDR3 totals 13 residues. Trimming took 5 bases from V and 3 from J; bases not matched to a gene: 0. The CDR3 nucleotides are TGTGCCAGCTCAGGACAGGGGGACTATGGCTACACCTTC. Residues: CASSGQGDYGYTF.

The V gene is TRBV6-1, the J gene TRBJ2-3; tentatively, D is TRBD1 (6 bases). Germline lookup yields CDR1 MNHNS and CDR2 SASEGT. This CDR3 is built from 15 residues. Between the trimmed V and J ends, which lost 7 bases and 6 bases, there was a span of 20 bases. Here the CDR3 reads CASNRAPREGDTQYF. DNA of the CDR3: TGTGCCAGCAACAGGGCGCCTAGGGAAGGGGATACGCAGTATTTT.

A few counts support this clone. The chain links TRBV11-3 to TRBJ2-1; 11 bases line up with TRBD2. Trimming cost V 5 bases and J 9 bases; bases outside gene matches: 6. Germline CDR1 reads SGHNT; CDR2 reads YENEEA. This CDR3 has 14 residues. The CDR3 reads CASSRGLAGGEQFF. CDR3 DNA: TGTGCCAGCAGCCGGGGGCTAGCGGGGGGTGAGCAGTTCTTC.

This sequence joins TRBV27 and TRBJ1-6; 9 bases line up with TRBD1. CDR1 is MNHEY and CDR2 is SMNVEV in the germline V gene (reference sequence). This CDR3 is 16 amino acids long. The ends lost 6 bases at V and 7 bases at J; junction bases unmatched: 10. The CDR3 sequence is CASRPRGTGRNSPLHF. Written as DNA, the CDR3 is TGTGCCAGCAGGCCACGCGGGACAGGGAGGAATTCACCCCTCCACTTT.

V is TRBV6-1 and J is TRBJ1-2; TRBD1 matches 7 bases. Germline trimming cut 1 base from V and 4 bases from J; bases unmatched to any gene: 0. CDR1 and CDR2 from the germline V gene are MNHNS and SASEGT. This CDR3 comprises 13 residues. CDR3 in amino acids: CASSEGDSYGYTF. The CDR3 nucleotides read TGTGCCAGCAGTGAAGGGGACAGCTATGGCTACACCTTC.

The chain recombines TRBV5-1 with TRBJ2-1; maybe TRBD2 (5 bases). From germline, CDR1 is SGHRS and CDR2 YFSETQ. The CDR3 covers 18 residues. Between the trimmed V and J ends, which lost 1 base and 0 bases, there was a span of 17 bases. The CDR3 coding sequence is TGCGCCAGCAGCTTGAGGTCCCCAGGCCGGGACTCCTACAATGAGCAGTTCTTC. This gives the protein CASSLRSPGRDSYNEQFF.

The chain joins TRBV4-3 to TRBJ1-1; D remains unclear. The V gene lost 1 base and the J gene lost 4 bases, with 13 bases spanning the gap. Germline lookup yields CDR1 LGHNA and CDR2 YSLEER. The CDR3 consists of 15 residues. The CDR3 DNA reads TGCGCCAGCAGCCAAGTTGATAGCCTCGGCACTGAAGCTTTCTTT. Translated: CASSQVDSLGTEAFF.

The chain recombines TRBV5-1 with TRBJ2-5; 9 bases are a match to TRBD2. Germline V CDR1 and CDR2: SGHRS, YFSETQ. There are 15 residues in the CDR3. Trimming removed 2 bases from V and 1 base from J; junction bases left unmatched: 3. The CDR3 reads CASSLTSGLQETQYF. The CDR3 DNA sequence: TGCGCCAGCAGCTTAACTAGCGGGCTCCAAGAGACCCAGTACTTC.

The rearrangement uses TRBV9 and TRBJ2-1, with 9 bases identical to TRBD2. This CDR3 region has 15 residues. Germline V gene data show CDR1 as SGDLS and CDR2 as YYNGEE. V shed 0 bases, J shed 9 bases, and the junction held 7 bases outside the gene matches. CDR3 DNA sequence: TGTGCCAGCAGCGTAGTTGCGGGGGGGCCGAGTGAGCAGTTCTTC. Its protein product is CASSVVAGGPSEQFF.

The chain uses TRBV11-1 and TRBJ2-5; the match to TRBD1 covers 8 bases. The end of the DNA fits TRBJ2-7 better, so the J call may be wrong. The CDR3 is 15 amino acids. Looked up from germline, CDR1 is SGHAT and CDR2 is FQDESV (reference sequence). CDR3 sequence reads: CASSLAQGGSYEQYF. The CDR3 bases are TGTGCCAGCAGCTTAGCACAGGGGGGCTCCTACGAGCAGTACTTC.

This clone was seen more than once but under ten times. The chain recombines TRBV5-1 with TRBJ2-3, with a tentative D call TRBD1 (6 bases). The CDR3 has 14 amino acids. V lost 4 bases, J lost 4 bases, and 13 bases lay in between. Germline V CDR1 and CDR2: SGHRS, YFSETQ. DNA of the CDR3: TGCGCCAGCAGCCCTCAGGGGAGTGCAGATACGCAGTATTTT. Its protein product is CASSPQGSADTQYF.

This sequence joins TRBV5-8 and TRBJ1-2; 7 bases are a match to TRBD1. This CDR3 spans 14 amino acids. Per germline, CDR1 SGHTS and CDR2 YDEGEE. V dropped 4 bases and J dropped 4; count of bases not matched to a gene: 7. The CDR3: CASSLGQAFYGYTF. The CDR3 region has the DNA TGTGCCAGCAGCCTCGGACAGGCCTTCTATGGCTACACCTTC.